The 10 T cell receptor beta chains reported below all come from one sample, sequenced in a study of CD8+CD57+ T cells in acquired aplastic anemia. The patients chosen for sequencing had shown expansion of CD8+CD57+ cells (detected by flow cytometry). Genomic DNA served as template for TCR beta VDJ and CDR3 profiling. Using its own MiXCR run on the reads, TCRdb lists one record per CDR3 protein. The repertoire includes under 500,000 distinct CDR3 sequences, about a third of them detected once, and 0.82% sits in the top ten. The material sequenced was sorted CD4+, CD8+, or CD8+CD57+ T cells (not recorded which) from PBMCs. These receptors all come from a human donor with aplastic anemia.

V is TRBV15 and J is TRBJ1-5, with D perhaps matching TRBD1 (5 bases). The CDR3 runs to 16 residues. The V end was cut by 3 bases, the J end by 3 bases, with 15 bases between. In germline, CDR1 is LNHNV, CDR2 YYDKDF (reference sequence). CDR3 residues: CATSSDFRAFNQPQHF. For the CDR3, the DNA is TGTGCCACCAGCAGTGATTTCAGGGCCTTCAATCAGCCCCAGCATTTT.

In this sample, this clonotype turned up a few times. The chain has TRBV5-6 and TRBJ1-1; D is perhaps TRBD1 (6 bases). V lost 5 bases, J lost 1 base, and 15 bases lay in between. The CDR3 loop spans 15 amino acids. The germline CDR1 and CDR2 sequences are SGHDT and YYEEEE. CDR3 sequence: CASSSKDRENTEAFF. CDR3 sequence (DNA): TGTGCCAGCAGTTCGAAGGACAGAGAGAACACTGAAGCTTTCTTT.

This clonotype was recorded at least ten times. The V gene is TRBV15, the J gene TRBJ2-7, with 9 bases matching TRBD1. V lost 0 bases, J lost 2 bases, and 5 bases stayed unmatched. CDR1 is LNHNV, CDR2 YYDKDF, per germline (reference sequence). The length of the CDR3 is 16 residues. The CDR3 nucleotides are TGTGCCACCAGCAGAGATCGCCGGGACAGGGCCTACGAGCAGTACTTC. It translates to CATSRDRRDRAYEQYF.

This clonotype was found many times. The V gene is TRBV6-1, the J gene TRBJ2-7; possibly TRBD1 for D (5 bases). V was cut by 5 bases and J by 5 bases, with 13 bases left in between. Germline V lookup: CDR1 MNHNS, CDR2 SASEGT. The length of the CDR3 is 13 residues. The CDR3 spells CASSLAGNHEQYF. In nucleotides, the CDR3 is TGTGCCAGCAGTCTGGCAGGGAACCACGAGCAGTACTTC.

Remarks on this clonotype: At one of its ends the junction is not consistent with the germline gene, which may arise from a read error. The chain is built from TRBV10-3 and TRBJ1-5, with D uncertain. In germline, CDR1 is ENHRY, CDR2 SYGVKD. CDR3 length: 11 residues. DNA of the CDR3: TGTGCCATCGGTGACGGACAGCCCCAGCATTTT. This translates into CAIGDGQPQHF.

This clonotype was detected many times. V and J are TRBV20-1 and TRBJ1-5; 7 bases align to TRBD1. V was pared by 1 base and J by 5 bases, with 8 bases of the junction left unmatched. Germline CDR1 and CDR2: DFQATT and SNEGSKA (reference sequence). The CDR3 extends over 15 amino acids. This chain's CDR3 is CSARGIRGFDQPQHF. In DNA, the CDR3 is TGCAGTGCTAGAGGTATCAGGGGGTTCGATCAGCCCCAGCATTTT.

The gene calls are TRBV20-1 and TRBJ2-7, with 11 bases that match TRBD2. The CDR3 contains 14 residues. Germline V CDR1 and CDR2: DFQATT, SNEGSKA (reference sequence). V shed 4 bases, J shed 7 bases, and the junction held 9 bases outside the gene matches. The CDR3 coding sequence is TGCAGTGCTACTAGCGGGAGGACCACTTGGGAGCAGTACTTC. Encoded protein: CSATSGRTTWEQYF.

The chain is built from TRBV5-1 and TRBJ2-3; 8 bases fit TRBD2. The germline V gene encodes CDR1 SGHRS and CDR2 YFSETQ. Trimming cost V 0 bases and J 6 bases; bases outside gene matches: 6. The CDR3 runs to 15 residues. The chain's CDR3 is CASSLEDGRVDTQYF. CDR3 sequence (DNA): TGCGCCAGCAGCTTGGAAGACGGGAGGGTGGATACGCAGTATTTT.

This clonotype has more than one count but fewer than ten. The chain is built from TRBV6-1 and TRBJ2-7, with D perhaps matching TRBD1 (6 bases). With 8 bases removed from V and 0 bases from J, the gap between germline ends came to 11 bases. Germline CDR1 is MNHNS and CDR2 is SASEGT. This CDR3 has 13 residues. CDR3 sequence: CASGRGSSYEQYF. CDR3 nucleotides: TGTGCCAGCGGCAGGGGTTCCTCCTACGAGCAGTACTTC.

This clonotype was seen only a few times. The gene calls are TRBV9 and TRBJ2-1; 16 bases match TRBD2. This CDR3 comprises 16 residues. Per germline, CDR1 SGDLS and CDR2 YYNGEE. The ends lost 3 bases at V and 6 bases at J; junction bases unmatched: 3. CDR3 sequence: CASSGGTSGGANEQFF. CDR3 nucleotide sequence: TGTGCCAGCAGCGGCGGGACTAGCGGGGGGGCCAATGAGCAGTTCTTC. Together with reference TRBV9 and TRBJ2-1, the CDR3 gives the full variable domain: DSGVTQTPKHLITATGQRVTLRCSPRSGDLSVYWYQQSLDQGLQFLIQYYNGEERAKGNILERFSAQQFPDLHSELNLSSLELGDSALYFCASSGGTSGGANEQFFGPGTRLTVL.